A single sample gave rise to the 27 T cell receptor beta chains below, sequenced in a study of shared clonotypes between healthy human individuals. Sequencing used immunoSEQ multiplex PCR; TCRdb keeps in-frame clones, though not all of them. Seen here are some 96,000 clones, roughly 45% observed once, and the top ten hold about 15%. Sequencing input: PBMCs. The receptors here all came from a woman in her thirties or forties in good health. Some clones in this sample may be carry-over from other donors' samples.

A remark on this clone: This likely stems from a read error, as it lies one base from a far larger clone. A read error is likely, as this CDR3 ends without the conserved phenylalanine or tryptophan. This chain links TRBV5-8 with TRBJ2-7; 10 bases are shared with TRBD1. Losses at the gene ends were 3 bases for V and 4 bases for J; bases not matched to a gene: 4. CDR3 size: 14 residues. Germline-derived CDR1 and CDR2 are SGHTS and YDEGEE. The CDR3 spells CASSSRQGAYEQYL. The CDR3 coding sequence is TGTGCCAGCAGCTCGCGACAGGGGGCTTACGAGCAGTACCTC.

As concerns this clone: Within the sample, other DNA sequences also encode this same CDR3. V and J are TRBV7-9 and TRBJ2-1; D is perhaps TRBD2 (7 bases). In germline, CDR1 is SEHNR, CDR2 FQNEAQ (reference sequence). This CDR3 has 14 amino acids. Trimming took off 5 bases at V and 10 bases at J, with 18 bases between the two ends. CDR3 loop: CASSPQGGGHEQFF. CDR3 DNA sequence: TGTGCCAGCAGCCCCCAAGGGGGGGGCCACGAGCAGTTCTTC.

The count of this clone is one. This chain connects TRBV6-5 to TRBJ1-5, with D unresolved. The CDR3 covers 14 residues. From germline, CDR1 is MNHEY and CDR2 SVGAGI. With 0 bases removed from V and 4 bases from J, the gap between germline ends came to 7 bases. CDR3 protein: CASSYSRENQPQHF. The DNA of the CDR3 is TGTGCCAGCAGTTACTCTCGGGAGAATCAGCCCCAGCATTTT.

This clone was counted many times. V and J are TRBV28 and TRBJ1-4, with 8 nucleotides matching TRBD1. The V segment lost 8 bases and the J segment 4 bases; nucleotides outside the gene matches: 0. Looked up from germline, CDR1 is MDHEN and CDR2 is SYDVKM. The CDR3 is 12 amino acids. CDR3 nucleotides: TGTGCCAGCGGACAGGGTAATGAAAAACTGTTTTTT. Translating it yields CASGQGNEKLFF.

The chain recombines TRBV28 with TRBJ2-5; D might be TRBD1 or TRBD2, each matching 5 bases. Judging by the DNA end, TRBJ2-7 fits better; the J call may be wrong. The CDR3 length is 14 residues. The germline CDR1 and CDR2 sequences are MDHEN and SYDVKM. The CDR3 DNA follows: TGTGCCAGCAGTTTGGGGGACGTATCCTACGAGCAGTACTTC. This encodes CASSLGDVSYEQYF.

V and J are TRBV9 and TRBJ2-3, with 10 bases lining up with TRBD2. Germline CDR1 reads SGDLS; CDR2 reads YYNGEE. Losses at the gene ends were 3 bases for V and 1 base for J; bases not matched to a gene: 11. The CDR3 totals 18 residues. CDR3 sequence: CASSAGLAAYSGTDTQYF. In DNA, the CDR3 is TGTGCCAGCAGCGCCGGACTAGCGGCCTACTCGGGCACAGATACGCAGTATTTT.

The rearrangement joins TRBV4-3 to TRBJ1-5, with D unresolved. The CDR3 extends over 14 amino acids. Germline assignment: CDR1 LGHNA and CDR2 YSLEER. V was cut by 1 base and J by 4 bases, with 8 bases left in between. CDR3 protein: CASSQGRANQPQHF. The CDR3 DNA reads TGCGCCAGCAGCCAAGGACGGGCAAATCAGCCCCAGCATTTT.

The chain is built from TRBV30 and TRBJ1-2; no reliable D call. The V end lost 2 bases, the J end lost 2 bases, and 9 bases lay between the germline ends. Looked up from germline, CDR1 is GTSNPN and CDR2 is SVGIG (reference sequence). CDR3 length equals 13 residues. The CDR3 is CAWSLNENYGYTF. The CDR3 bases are TGTGCCTGGAGTTTAAACGAGAACTATGGCTACACCTTC.

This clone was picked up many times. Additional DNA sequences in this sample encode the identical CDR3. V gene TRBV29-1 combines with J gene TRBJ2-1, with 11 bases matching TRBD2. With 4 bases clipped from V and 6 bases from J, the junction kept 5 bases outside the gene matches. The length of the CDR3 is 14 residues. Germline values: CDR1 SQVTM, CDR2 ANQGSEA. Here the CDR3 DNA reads TGCAGCGTTGTGCGCCTAGCGGGAGGCAATGAGCAGTTCTTC. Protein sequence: CSVVRLAGGNEQFF.

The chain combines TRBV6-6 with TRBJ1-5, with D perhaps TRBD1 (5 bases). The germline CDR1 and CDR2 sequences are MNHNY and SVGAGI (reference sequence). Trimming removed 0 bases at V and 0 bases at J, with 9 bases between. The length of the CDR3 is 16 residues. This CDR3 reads CASSYSRDGSNQPQHF. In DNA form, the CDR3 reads TGTGCCAGCAGTTACTCGAGGGACGGTAGCAATCAGCCCCAGCATTTT.

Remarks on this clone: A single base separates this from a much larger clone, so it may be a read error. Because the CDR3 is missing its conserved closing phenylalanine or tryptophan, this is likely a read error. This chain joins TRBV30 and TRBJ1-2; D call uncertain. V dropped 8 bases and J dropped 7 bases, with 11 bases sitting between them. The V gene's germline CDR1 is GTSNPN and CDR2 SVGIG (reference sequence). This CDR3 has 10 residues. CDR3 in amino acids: CAGRLSGYTY. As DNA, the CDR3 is TGTGCCGGAAGACTTTCTGGCTACACCTAC.

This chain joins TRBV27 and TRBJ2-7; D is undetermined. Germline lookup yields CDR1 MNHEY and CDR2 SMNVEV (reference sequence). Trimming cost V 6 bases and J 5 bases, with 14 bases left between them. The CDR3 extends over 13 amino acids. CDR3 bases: TGTGCCAGCAGACCAAGGACCGGGCACGAGCAGTACTTC. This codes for CASRPRTGHEQYF.

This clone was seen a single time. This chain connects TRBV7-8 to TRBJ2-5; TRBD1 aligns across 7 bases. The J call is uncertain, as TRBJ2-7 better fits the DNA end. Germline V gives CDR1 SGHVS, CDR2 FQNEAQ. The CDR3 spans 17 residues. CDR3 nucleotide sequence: TGTGCCAGCAGCTCGGGAAGCACACAGGGGAGAACCTACGAGCAGTACTTC. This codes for CASSSGSTQGRTYEQYF.

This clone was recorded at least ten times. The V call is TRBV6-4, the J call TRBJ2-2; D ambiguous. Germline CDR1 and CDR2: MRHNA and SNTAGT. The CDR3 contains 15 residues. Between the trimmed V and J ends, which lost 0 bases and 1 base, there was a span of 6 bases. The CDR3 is CASSDSGENTGELFF. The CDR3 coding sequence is TGTGCCAGCAGTGACTCTGGGGAGAACACCGGGGAGCTGTTTTTT.

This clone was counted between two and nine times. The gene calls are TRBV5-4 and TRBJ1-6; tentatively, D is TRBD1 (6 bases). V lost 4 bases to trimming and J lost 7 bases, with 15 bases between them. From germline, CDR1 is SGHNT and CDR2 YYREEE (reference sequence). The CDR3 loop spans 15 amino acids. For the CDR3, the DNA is TGTGCCAGCAGCCCCGTACAGGGTGGGAATTCACCCCTCCACTTT. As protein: CASSPVQGGNSPLHF.

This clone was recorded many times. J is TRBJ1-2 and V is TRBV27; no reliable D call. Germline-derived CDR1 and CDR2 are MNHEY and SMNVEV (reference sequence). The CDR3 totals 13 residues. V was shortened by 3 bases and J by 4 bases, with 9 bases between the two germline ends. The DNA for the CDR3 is TGTGCCAGCAGTTTCAGTCGTTCCTATGGCTACACCTTC. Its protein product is CASSFSRSYGYTF.

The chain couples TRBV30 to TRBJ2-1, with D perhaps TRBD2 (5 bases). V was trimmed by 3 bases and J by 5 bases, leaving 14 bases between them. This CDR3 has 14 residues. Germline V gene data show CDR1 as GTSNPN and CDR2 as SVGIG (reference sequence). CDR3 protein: CAWSAGISNNEQFF. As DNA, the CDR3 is TGTGCCTGGAGCGCCGGGATATCAAACAATGAGCAGTTCTTC.

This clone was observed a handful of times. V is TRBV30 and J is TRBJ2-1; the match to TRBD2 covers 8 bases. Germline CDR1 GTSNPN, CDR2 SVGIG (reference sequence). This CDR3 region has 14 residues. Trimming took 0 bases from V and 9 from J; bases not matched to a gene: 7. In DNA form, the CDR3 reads TGTGCCTGGAGTGTATCGGGAGGGCCGGGTGAGCAGTTCTTC. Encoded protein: CAWSVSGGPGEQFF.

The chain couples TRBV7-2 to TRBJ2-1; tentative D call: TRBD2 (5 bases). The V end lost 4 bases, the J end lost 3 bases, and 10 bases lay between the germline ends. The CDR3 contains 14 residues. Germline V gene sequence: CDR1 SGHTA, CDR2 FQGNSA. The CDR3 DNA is TGTGCCAGCAGCTCGAGGACTGGCTACAATGAGCAGTTCTTC. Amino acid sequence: CASSSRTGYNEQFF. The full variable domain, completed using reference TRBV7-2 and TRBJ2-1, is GAGVSQSPSNKVTEKGKDVELRCDPISGHTALYWYRQSLGQGLEFLIYFQGNSAPDKSGLPSDRFSAERTGGSVSTLTIQRTQQEDSAVYLCASSSRTGYNEQFFGPGTRLTVL.

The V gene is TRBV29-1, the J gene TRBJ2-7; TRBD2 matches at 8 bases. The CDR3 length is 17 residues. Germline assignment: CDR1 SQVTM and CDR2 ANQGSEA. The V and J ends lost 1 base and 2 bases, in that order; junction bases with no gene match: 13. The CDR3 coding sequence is TGCAGCGTTGAAGTAGCTTTTACTAGCGGAAGCGCCTACGAGCAGTACTTC. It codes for CSVEVAFTSGSAYEQYF.

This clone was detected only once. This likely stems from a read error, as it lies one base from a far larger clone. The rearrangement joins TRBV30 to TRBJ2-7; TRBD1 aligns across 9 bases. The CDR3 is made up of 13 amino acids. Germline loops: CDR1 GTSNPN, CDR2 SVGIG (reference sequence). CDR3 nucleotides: TGTACCTGGAGGGACAGGGTCTCCTACGAGCAGTACTTC. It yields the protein CTWRDRVSYEQYF.

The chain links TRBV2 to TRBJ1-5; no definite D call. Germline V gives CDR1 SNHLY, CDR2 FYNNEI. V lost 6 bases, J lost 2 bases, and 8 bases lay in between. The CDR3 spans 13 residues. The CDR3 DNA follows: TGTGCCAGCAGGGCGGAAGGCAATCAGCCCCAGCATTTT. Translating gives CASRAEGNQPQHF. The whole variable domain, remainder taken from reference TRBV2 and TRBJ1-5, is EPEVTQTPSHQVTQMGQEVILRCVPISNHLYFYWYRQILGQKVEFLVSFYNNEISEKSEIFDDQFSVERPDGSNFTLKIRSTKLEDSAMYFCASRAEGNQPQHFGDGTRLSIL.

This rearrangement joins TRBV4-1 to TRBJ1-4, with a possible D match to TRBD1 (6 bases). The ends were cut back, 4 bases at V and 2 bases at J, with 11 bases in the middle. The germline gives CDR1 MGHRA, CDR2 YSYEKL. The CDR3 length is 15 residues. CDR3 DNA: TGCGCCAGCAGCCCAACAGGGAGTACTAATGAAAAACTGTTTTTT. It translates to CASSPTGSTNEKLFF.

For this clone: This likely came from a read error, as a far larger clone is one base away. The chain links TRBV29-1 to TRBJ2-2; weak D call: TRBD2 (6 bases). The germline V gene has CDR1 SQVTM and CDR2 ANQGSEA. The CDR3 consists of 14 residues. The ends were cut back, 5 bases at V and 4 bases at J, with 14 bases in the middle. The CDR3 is CSVTLAWATGELFF. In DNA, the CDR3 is TGCAGCGTTACCCTAGCGTGGGCCACCGGGGAGCTGTTTTTT.

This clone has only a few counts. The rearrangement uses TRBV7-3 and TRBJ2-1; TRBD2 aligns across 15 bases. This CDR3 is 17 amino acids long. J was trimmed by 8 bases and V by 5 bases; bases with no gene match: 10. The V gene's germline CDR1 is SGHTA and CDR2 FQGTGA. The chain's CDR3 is CASSIPGLAGGPDEQFF. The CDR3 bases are TGTGCCAGCAGCATCCCTGGACTAGCGGGAGGGCCGGATGAGCAGTTCTTC.

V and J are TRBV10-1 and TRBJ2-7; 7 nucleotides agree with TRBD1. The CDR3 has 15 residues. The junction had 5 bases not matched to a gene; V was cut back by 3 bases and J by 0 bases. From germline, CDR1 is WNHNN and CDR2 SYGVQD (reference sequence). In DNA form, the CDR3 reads TGCGCCAGCAGTGACCATTCAGGGGGCTCCTACGAGCAGTACTTC. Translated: CASSDHSGGSYEQYF.

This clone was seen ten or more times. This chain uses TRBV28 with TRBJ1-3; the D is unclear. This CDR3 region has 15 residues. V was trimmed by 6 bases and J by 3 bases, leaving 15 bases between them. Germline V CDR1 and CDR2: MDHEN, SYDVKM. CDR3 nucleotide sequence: TGTGCCAGCAGCTATCGGACCCCCGGTGGAAACACCATATATTTT. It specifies CASSYRTPGGNTIYF.